A single sample is the source of the 24 T cell receptor beta chains below, sequenced in a study of cytomegalovirus exposure and HLA in healthy donors. The PCR had 60 Vbeta and 13 Jbeta primers. Using immunoSEQ multiplex PCR, the repertoire was profiled, and TCRdb retains in-frame clones only, with some absent. Among just over 150,000 clones listed, about three quarters were seen once. The sequenced sample consisted of PBMCs. The source is a female donor in good health and CMV-seronegative.

The rearrangement links TRBV15 to TRBJ2-7; 9 bases align to TRBD2. The CDR3 has 15 amino acids. Germline CDR1 LNHNV, CDR2 YYDKDF (reference sequence). With V trimmed by 6 bases and J by 7 bases, 13 bases remained unmatched. The CDR3 DNA follows: TGTGCCACCAGAGGTGCGGGAGGGCCTCCGGGGGAGCAGTACTTC. This gives the protein CATRGAGGPPGEQYF. Using reference TRBV15 and TRBJ2-7 for the parts outside the CDR3, the full variable domain is DAMVIQNPRYQVTQFGKPVTLSCSQTLNHNVMYWYQQKSSQAPKLLFHYYDKDFNNEADTPDNFQSRRPNTSFCFLDIRSPGLGDTAMYLCATRGAGGPPGEQYFGPGTRLTVT.

The genes are TRBV2 and TRBJ2-7; tentatively, D is TRBD1 (5 bases). The CDR3 contains 14 residues. V dropped 4 bases and J dropped 3 bases, with 13 bases sitting between them. Per the germline V gene, CDR1 is SNHLY and CDR2 is FYNNEI. This chain's CDR3 is CASSGGRQLYEQYF. In DNA, the CDR3 is TGTGCCAGCAGTGGGGGTAGACAGCTCTACGAGCAGTACTTC.

The chain combines TRBV6-1 with TRBJ1-2; 12 nucleotides line up with TRBD1. The CDR3 is 17 residues long. Germline V CDR1 and CDR2: MNHNS, SASEGT. V shed 1 base and J 8 bases; nucleotides not matched to a gene: 11. CDR3 DNA: TGTGCCAGCAGTGAAGATCTTCCGGGACAGGGGGCTGGGGGCTACACCTTC. Its translation is CASSEDLPGQGAGGYTF.

The V and J genes are TRBV28 and TRBJ2-2, with 9 bases fitting TRBD2. This CDR3 has 16 residues. Germline assignment: CDR1 MDHEN and CDR2 SYDVKM. The ends lost 5 bases at V and 3 bases at J; junction bases unmatched: 7. The CDR3 here is CASSLPTSGDTGELFF. The CDR3 DNA sequence: TGTGCCAGCAGTCTACCGACTAGCGGCGACACCGGGGAGCTGTTTTTT.

CDR3 loop: CASSGRAGVAKNIQYF. As DNA, the CDR3 is TGTGCCAGCTCGGGGCGAGCGGGAGTAGCCAAAAACATTCAGTACTTC. The chain combines TRBV2 with TRBJ2-4, with TRBD2 identical over 8 bases. The length of the CDR3 is 16 residues. Germline V gene sequence: CDR1 SNHLY, CDR2 FYNNEI. The ends lost 8 bases at V and 0 bases at J; junction bases unmatched: 9.

Here the CDR3 DNA reads TGCGCCAGCAGCTTGGGGACAGGGGCTAACACTGAAGCTTTCTTT. Translation gives CASSLGTGANTEAFF. The chain recombines TRBV5-1 with TRBJ1-1; TRBD1 agrees at 9 bases. CDR1 SGHRS and CDR2 YFSETQ come from the germline V gene. The CDR3 is 15 residues long. The J segment lost 2 bases and the V segment lost 0 bases, leaving 2 bases of the junction unmatched.

This chain links TRBV30 with TRBJ1-1; the D is unclear. This CDR3 is 13 amino acids long. Germline loops: CDR1 GTSNPN, CDR2 SVGIG (reference sequence). The germline V and J ends were trimmed by 5 bases and 5 bases, with 15 bases remaining between them. CDR3 nucleotides: TGTGCCTGGTCGAGGGTCGGAGGGACTGAAGCTTTCTTT. Translation gives CAWSRVGGTEAFF. Filled out from reference TRBV30 and TRBJ1-1, the complete variable domain reads SQTIHQWPATLVQPVGSPLSLECTVEGTSNPNLYWYRQAAGRGLQLLFYSVGIGQISSEVPQNLSASRPQDRQFILSSKKLLLSDSGFYLCAWSRVGGTEAFFGQGTRLTVV.

The chain recombines TRBV5-5 with TRBJ2-3; TRBD2 aligns across 8 bases. The CDR3 sequence is 16 residues long. Germline CDR1 reads SGHKS; CDR2 reads YYEKEE (reference sequence). J was trimmed by 0 bases and V by 2 bases; bases with no gene match: 5. The CDR3 region is CASSLGGRLSTDTQYF. CDR3 nucleotides: TGTGCCAGCAGCTTAGGCGGGAGGCTTAGCACAGATACGCAGTATTTT.

V is TRBV9 and J is TRBJ1-2, with a weak D call TRBD1 (5 bases). Trimming left V 3 bases short and J 4 bases short, with 25 bases between. Germline V gene data show CDR1 as SGDLS and CDR2 as YYNGEE. There are 18 residues in the CDR3. The CDR3: CASSADEGDSPALYGYTF. CDR3 DNA sequence: TGTGCCAGCAGCGCGGACGAAGGGGACTCCCCGGCCCTCTATGGCTACACCTTC.

This clone was observed a handful of times. The V call is TRBV5-6, the J call TRBJ1-2; no firm D call. The CDR3 is made up of 17 amino acids. Germline V gene data show CDR1 as SGHDT and CDR2 as YYEEEE. V shed 4 bases and J shed 4 bases, with 23 bases lying between them. The CDR3 reads CASSPPRPRPQSYGYTF. The CDR3 DNA follows: TGTGCCAGCAGCCCCCCCAGGCCCAGGCCACAGAGCTATGGCTACACCTTC. The whole variable domain, remainder taken from reference TRBV5-6 and TRBJ1-2, is DAGVTQSPTHLIKTRGQQVTLRCSPKSGHDTVSWYQQALGQGPQFIFQYYEEEERQRGNFPDRFSGHQFPNYSSELNVNALLLGDSALYLCASSPPRPRPQSYGYTFGSGTRLTVV.

The count of this clone is one. CDR3 sequence: CASSSRGVETQYF. CDR3 nucleotides: TGTGCCAGCAGCTCCAGGGGCGTGGAGACCCAGTACTTC. V usage is TRBV5-6 and J usage is TRBJ2-5; D possibly corresponds to TRBD1 (6 bases). The CDR3 sequence is 13 residues long. Germline V gives CDR1 SGHDT, CDR2 YYEEEE. V was pared by 3 bases and J by 5 bases, with 11 bases between.

With regard to this clone: Other DNA sequences in this sample translate to the same CDR3. For the CDR3, the DNA is TGTGCCAGCTCACCCCTAGCGGGGAGCACAGATACGCAGTATTTT. This translates into CASSPLAGSTDTQYF. The rearrangement uses TRBV18 and TRBJ2-3, with 9 bases identical to TRBD2. J gave up 0 bases and V 3 bases, and 1 base lay outside the gene matches. CDR3 size: 15 residues. The germline gives CDR1 KGHSH, CDR2 LQKENI.

V gene TRBV28 combines with J gene TRBJ1-2; 7 bases map to TRBD1. The germline V gene encodes CDR1 MDHEN and CDR2 SYDVKM. The CDR3 sequence is 16 residues long. The V gene end was trimmed by 3 bases and the J gene end by 2 bases; junction bases not matched to a gene: 9. The CDR3 DNA sequence: TGTGCCAGCAGTTTTCCAGCCGGGACAGCAAACTATGGCTACACCTTC. This gives the protein CASSFPAGTANYGYTF.

J is TRBJ2-3 and V is TRBV4-1, with 14 bases aligning to TRBD2. The CDR3 length is 19 residues. Trimming at V came to 4 bases and at J to 3 bases, leaving 12 bases not matched to a gene. Germline assignment: CDR1 MGHRA and CDR2 YSYEKL. The CDR3 loop is CASSPGLAGGFGRTDTQYF. The DNA of the CDR3 is TGCGCCAGCAGCCCCGGACTAGCGGGAGGTTTCGGTCGGACAGATACGCAGTATTTT.

The CDR3 protein is CASSFTGGGTDTQYF. The CDR3 DNA reads as TGTGCCAGCAGCTTTACGGGAGGCGGCACAGATACGCAGTATTTT. This sequence joins TRBV7-3 and TRBJ2-3; 7 bases map to TRBD2. The trim removed 3 bases at V and 1 base at J, leaving 4 bases unmatched. This CDR3 contains 15 residues. Germline CDR1 SGHTA, CDR2 FQGTGA.

This sequence joins TRBV4-2 and TRBJ2-1, with TRBD2 identical over 8 bases. The germline CDR1 and CDR2 sequences are LGHNA and YNFKEQ. V trimming: 1 base; J trimming: 9 bases; junction bases outside the gene matches: 11. The CDR3 totals 16 residues. Here the CDR3 reads CASSQAGGQGGFEQFF. CDR3 in DNA: TGTGCCAGCAGCCAAGCGGGAGGGCAAGGGGGGTTTGAGCAGTTCTTC.

CDR3 sequence: CASSPDWTTDTQYF. The CDR3 DNA follows: TGTGCCAGCAGCCCGGACTGGACCACAGATACGCAGTATTTT. The V gene is TRBV7-2, the J gene TRBJ2-3, with D tentatively TRBD2 (5 bases). V was clipped by 5 bases and J by 2 bases, with 11 bases between them. The CDR3 consists of 14 residues. Germline V lookup: CDR1 SGHTA, CDR2 FQGNSA.

The rearrangement joins TRBV5-4 to TRBJ1-2; no reliable D call. V was cut by 4 bases and J by 7 bases, with 8 bases left in between. Germline values: CDR1 SGHNT, CDR2 YYREEE (reference sequence). The CDR3 contains 11 residues. The CDR3 protein is CASSLLTGYTF. CDR3 in DNA: TGTGCCAGCAGCCTACTAACTGGCTACACCTTC. The full variable domain, completed using reference TRBV5-4 and TRBJ1-2, is ETGVTQSPTHLIKTRGQQVTLRCSSQSGHNTVSWYQQALGQGPQFIFQYYREEENGRGNFPPRFSGLQFPNYSSELNVNALELDDSALYLCASSLLTGYTFGSGTRLTVV.

The chain recombines TRBV29-1 with TRBJ1-1, with D possibly TRBD1 on 5 matching bases. There are 13 residues in the CDR3. The V and J ends lost 1 base and 1 base respectively, with 7 bases between them. Germline V gene data show CDR1 as SQVTM and CDR2 as ANQGSEA. CDR3 loop: CSVEAGGNTEAFF. CDR3 bases: TGCAGCGTTGAAGCGGGGGGGAACACTGAAGCTTTCTTT.

CDR3 residues: CASSSQLGPQYF. The CDR3 nucleotides are TGTGCCAGTAGCTCGCAACTAGGCCCTCAGTATTTT. The chain couples TRBV19 to TRBJ2-3; D is perhaps TRBD2 (5 bases). This CDR3 comprises 12 residues. From germline, CDR1 is LNHDA and CDR2 SQIVND (reference sequence). The germline V and J ends were trimmed by 6 bases and 12 bases, with 16 bases remaining between them. Together with reference TRBV19 and TRBJ2-3, the CDR3 gives the full variable domain: DGGITQSPKYLFRKEGQNVTLSCEQNLNHDAMYWYRQDPGQGLRLIYYSQIVNDFQKGDIAEGYSVSREKKESFPLTVTSAQKNPTAFYLCASSSQLGPQYFGPGTRLTVL.

This clone was seen a single time. The chain carries TRBV7-9 and TRBJ1-4, with 8 bases fitting TRBD1. The CDR3 is 15 residues long. The germline CDR1 and CDR2 sequences are SEHNR and FQNEAQ (reference sequence). The J segment lost 2 bases and the V segment lost 4 bases, leaving 3 bases of the junction unmatched. CDR3 sequence: CASSSTGGTNEKLFF. The CDR3 DNA reads as TGTGCCAGCAGCTCTACAGGGGGGACTAATGAAAAACTGTTTTTT.

The chain uses TRBV4-1 and TRBJ1-5; the D is unclear. Trimming cost V 0 bases and J 5 bases, with 14 bases left between them. Germline loops: CDR1 MGHRA, CDR2 YSYEKL. The CDR3 loop spans 16 amino acids. The CDR3 nucleotides read TGCGCCAGCAGCCAAGAATCTGGGGAGGGCTATCAGCCCCAGCATTTT. As protein: CASSQESGEGYQPQHF.

The rearrangement uses TRBV19 and TRBJ2-1, with a weak D call TRBD2 (6 bases). This CDR3 spans 15 amino acids. V lost 5 bases to trimming and J lost 4 bases, with 15 bases between them. CDR1 and CDR2 from the germline V gene are LNHDA and SQIVND (reference sequence). CDR3 nucleotide sequence: TGTGCCAGTAGTCCTTTCGGGACTCAGTACAATGAGCAGTTCTTC. Its protein product is CASSPFGTQYNEQFF.

This rearrangement joins TRBV7-9 to TRBJ1-2, with D uncertain. CDR3 length equals 15 residues. The germline V gene encodes CDR1 SEHNR and CDR2 FQNEAQ (reference sequence). V was clipped by 1 base and J by 4 bases, with 13 bases between them. DNA for the CDR3: TGTGCCAGCAGCTTAGTTATTGGAGTCGGCTATGGCTACACCTTC. Translated, it gives CASSLVIGVGYGYTF.